This paragraph covers one T cell receptor beta chain sequence. These data come from a study of shared T cell receptors in the human thymus. Clones were sequenced by immunoSEQ multiplex PCR, and TCRdb holds only the in-frame ones, with some missing. The sample contains over 650,000 clones, around 87% of which appear only once. Trimming pared 2 bases from V and 6 bases from J, leaving 10 bases between. The CDR3 is 13 amino acids. CDR1 is SEHNR and CDR2 is FQNEAQ in the germline V gene (reference sequence). The same sample was also used in a study of human thymus T cells. Per that paper: Thymus tissue for the work was resected from patients undergoing corrective heart surgery. There were highly overlapping thymic repertoires among unrelated individuals, as related research reported.

Sequencing was carried out using thymocytes. J is TRBJ1-1 and V is TRBV7-9, with D hard to call. The TCR comes from a boy under two years old with a congenital heart defect. CDR3 region: CASSLPGKAEAFF. CDR3 sequence (DNA): TGTGCCAGCAGCTTACCCGGGAAGGCTGAAGCTTTCTTT. Full variable domain (rest looked up from reference TRBV7-9 and TRBJ1-1): DTGVSQNPRHKITKRGQNVTFRCDPISEHNRLYWYRQTLGQGPEFLTYFQNEAQLEKSRLLSDRFSAERPKGSFSTLEIQRTEQGDSAMYLCASSLPGKAEAFFGQGTRLTVV.